The clone carrying this T cell receptor beta chain has just a few counts. The antigen is undetermined. The CDR3 runs 14 residues. Germline CDR1 reads MNHNY; CDR2 reads SVGAGI (reference sequence). V gave up 0 bases and J gave up 4 bases, with 9 bases separating them. Researchers ran the PCR with 60 Vbeta and 13 Jbeta primers. Original data processing: A follow-up analysis tallied around 80 million unique TCR beta chains, roughly 11 million shared. The assay was immunoSEQ multiplex PCR, and TCRdb's table has in-frame clones only and misses some. That table furnishes V, J and clone size, whereas the DNA furnished D and trimming. The table lists 180,000 or so clones, 75% of them singletons. This record belongs to a study of cytomegalovirus exposure and HLA in healthy donors. The study's findings and limits: Productive rates of about 90% or about 30% were seen for most TCR beta V segments in an earlier analysis. Near-uniform donor sequencing depth was presumed by presence/absence analyses. Accurate prediction of most subjects' HLA-A and HLA-B alleles from TCR beta sequences was reported.

The sequenced sample consisted of PBMCs. The TCR comes from a woman aged 40 to 50 in good health and CMV-seropositive. The rearrangement uses TRBV6-6 and TRBJ1-1, with D unclear. The CDR3 DNA sequence: TGTGCCAGCAGTTACTCTGTGGGAGGCACTGAAGCTTTCTTT. Amino acid sequence: CASSYSVGGTEAFF.